The sequence of this TCR beta chain was determined in a study of pediatric ulcerative colitis. Study in general: Seven or eight patients showed pancolitis and two showed left-sided colitis. The study's findings and limits: A couple of rectal clonotypes were found only in ulcerative colitis patients, all of them. Ulcerative colitis patients shared more blood-rectal clones than controls.

This CDR3 contains 14 residues. Germline loops: CDR1 LNHDA, CDR2 SQIVND (reference sequence). Trimming shortened V by 1 base and J by 6 bases, and 12 bases separated the two germline ends. With respect to this clone: Its antigen is unidentified.

During colonoscopy, one to two rectal pinch biopsies were collected. This table comes from immunoSEQ multiplex PCR, and its TCRdb copy is limited to in-frame clones, with some not included. This repertoire shows tens of thousands of clones, about 75% found once; its top ten account for less than 10%. The source of this sequence is a boy younger than 18 with severe ulcerative colitis. The chain recombines TRBV19 with TRBJ1-1, with TRBD1 as a possible D gene (6 bases). The sequenced sample consisted of gut tissue. The CDR3 here is CASSIASGVPEAFF. The DNA for the CDR3 is TGTGCCAGTAGTATAGCGTCAGGGGTTCCTGAAGCTTTCTTT.